This TCR beta chain was observed in a study of T-cell memory formation after mild COVID-19. Whole-study context: Largely, the TCR clusters proved donor specific.

Turning to this clonotype: Antigen unknown.

TCRdb called the 5' RACE reads again in MiXCR, with one record for every CDR3 protein. This table has 580,000 or so distinct CDR3 sequences, about 18% appearing once. General observations from the study: A subset of responding clones appeared in pre-infection memory, suggesting cross-reactive memory joined.

This receptor was obtained from an adult woman who had mild COVID-19 (a few samples of this study predate the infection). Cell type and time point are not known. The sequenced material came from PBMCs or a T cell subset sorted from them (not recorded which).

Here the CDR3 reads CASSLGDRGNEKLFF. The CDR3 nucleotides read TGTGCCAGCAGTTTAGGGGACAGGGGAAATGAAAAACTGTTTTTT. The V gene is TRBV28, the J gene TRBJ1-4, with 10 bases that match TRBD1. CDR1 is MDHEN and CDR2 is SYDVKM in the germline V gene. V gave up 2 bases and J gave up 5 bases; unmatched junction bases: 2. The CDR3 sequence is 15 residues long. Full variable domain (rest looked up from reference TRBV28 and TRBJ1-4): DVKVTQSSRYLVKRTGEKVFLECVQDMDHENMFWYRQDPGLGLRLIYFSYDVKMKEKGDIPEGYSVSREKKERFSLILESASTNQTSMYLCASSLGDRGNEKLFFGSGTQLSVL.